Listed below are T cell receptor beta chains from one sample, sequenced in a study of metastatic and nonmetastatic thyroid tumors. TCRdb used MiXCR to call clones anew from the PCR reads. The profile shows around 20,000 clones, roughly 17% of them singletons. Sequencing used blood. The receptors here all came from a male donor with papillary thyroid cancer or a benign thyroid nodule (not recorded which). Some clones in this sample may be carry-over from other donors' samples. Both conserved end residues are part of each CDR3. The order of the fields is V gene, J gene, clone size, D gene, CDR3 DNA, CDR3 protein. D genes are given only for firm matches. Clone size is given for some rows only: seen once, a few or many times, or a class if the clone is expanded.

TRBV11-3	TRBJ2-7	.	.	TGTGCCAGCAGCTTCCCTGGGCAGGGGCTCTCCTACGAGCAGTACTTC	CASSFPGQGLSYEQYF
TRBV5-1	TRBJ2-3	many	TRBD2	TGCGCCAGCAGCCCCACTGCGGGAGGTTACACAGATACGCAGTATTTT	CASSPTAGGYTDTQYF
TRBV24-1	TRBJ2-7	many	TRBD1	TGTGCCACCAGTGAAACGACAGGGGGCGGCTCCGAGCAGTACTTC	CATSETTGGGSEQYF
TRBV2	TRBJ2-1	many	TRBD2	TGTGCCAGCAGCGTAGCGGGAGCCTCTTACAATGAGCAGTTCTTC	CASSVAGASYNEQFF
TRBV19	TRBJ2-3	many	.	TGTGCCAGTAGTGAGTGGGGGGCCTCTAGCACAGATACGCAGTATTTT	CASSEWGASSTDTQYF
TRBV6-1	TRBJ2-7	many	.	TGTGCCAGCATCCCGGGACATAGCTCCTACGAGCAGTACTTC	CASIPGHSSYEQYF
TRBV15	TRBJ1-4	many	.	TGTGCCACCAGCAGAGATAAGGAAAGTAATGGACTGTTTTTT	CATSRDKESNGLFF
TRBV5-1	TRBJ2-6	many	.	TGCGCCAGCACGCTAGGCAGGTTCTCCTCTGGGGCCAACGTCCTGACTTTC	CASTLGRFSSGANVLTF
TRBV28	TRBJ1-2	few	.	TGTGCCAGCAGTTTACTCCCGGTAGCCCGGGACAAATGGGATGGCTACACCTTC	CASSLLPVARDKWDGYTF
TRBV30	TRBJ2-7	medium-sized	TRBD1	TGTGCCTGGAGTGTAGGACAGGGGCTCTCCTACGAGCAGTACTTC	CAWSVGQGLSYEQYF
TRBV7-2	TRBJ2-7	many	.	TGTGCCAGCAGCTTAGTGGGCAGCCAGAGCTCGTACGAGCAGTACTTC	CASSLVGSQSSYEQYF
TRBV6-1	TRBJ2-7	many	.	TGTGCCAGCAGTGGCTTATCGACTTCCAGCTCCTACGAGCAGTACTTC	CASSGLSTSSSYEQYF
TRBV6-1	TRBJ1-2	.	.	TGTGCCAGCAGGGGCGGGGGGGATGGCTACACCTTC	CASRGGGDGYTF
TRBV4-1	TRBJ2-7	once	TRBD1	TGCGCCAGCAGCTCCGGGGACAGGGCGAACGAGCAGTACTTC	CASSSGDRANEQYF
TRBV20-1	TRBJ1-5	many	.	TGCAGTGCTCGAAGGCAGGCTCGTCAGCCCCAGCATTTT	CSARRQARQPQHF